The 22 T cell receptor beta chains presented below share a single source sample, sequenced in a study of Ad26.COV2.S vaccination and SARS-CoV-2 variants. Clones were read by immunoSEQ multiplex PCR, and TCRdb kept only the in-frame ones, dropping some. The table has some 480,000 clones, about 83% seen once. Treatment here: around 19 received Ad26.COV2.S at low or high dose, single or two shots; several received placebo; per-sample allocation not given. Samples came from day 63 after the first vaccine or placebo injection. Sequenced here: peripheral blood, sampled in a trial of Ad26.COV2.S vaccine versus placebo. The receptor source for this set is a person between 18 and 59 years old who received the Ad26.COV2.S COVID-19 vaccine or a placebo.

This rearrangement joins TRBV24-1 to TRBJ2-2, with 8 positions matching TRBD2. The V and J ends lost 1 base and 7 bases, in that order; junction bases with no gene match: 10. CDR3 length equals 17 residues. The germline CDR1 and CDR2 sequences are KGHDR and SFDVKD. DNA of the CDR3: TGTGCCACCAGTGATTTTGGGCCGGGAGGGCCAATCGGGGAGCTGTTTTTT. It codes for CATSDFGPGGPIGELFF.

The chain joins TRBV7-8 to TRBJ1-1, with D unresolved. Trimming left V 0 bases short and J 1 base short, with 6 bases between. From germline, CDR1 is SGHVS and CDR2 FQNEAQ. The CDR3 is 14 amino acids. CDR3 region: CASSLAPGNTEAFF. In nucleotides, the CDR3 is TGTGCCAGCAGCTTAGCGCCAGGGAACACTGAAGCTTTCTTT.

This clone has more than one count but fewer than ten. J is TRBJ1-1 and V is TRBV7-9; D not certain. There are 13 residues in the CDR3. Trimming shortened V by 0 bases and J by 10 bases, and 12 bases separated the two germline ends. Germline V gene sequence: CDR1 SEHNR, CDR2 FQNEAQ (reference sequence). The CDR3 DNA sequence: TGTGCCAGCAGCTTAGCCCAGGCCAAAGGAGCTTTCTTT. Protein product: CASSLAQAKGAFF.

A remark on this clone: This same CDR3 is encoded by further DNA sequences in the sample. The J gene is TRBJ1-6, the V gene TRBV27; TRBD1 agrees at 10 bases. Trimming removed 6 bases from V and 10 bases from J; junction bases left unmatched: 9. This CDR3 is 15 amino acids long. Germline V gene sequence: CDR1 MNHEY, CDR2 SMNVEV (reference sequence). The CDR3 coding sequence is TGTGCCAGCAGCCGGACCGGGACAGGGGACTCACCCCTCCACTTT. It is translated as CASSRTGTGDSPLHF.

The chain carries TRBV28 and TRBJ1-2; D remains unclear. The CDR3 contains 12 residues. Germline V gives CDR1 MDHEN, CDR2 SYDVKM. Trimming removed 7 bases from V and 0 bases from J, with 6 bases in between. In nucleotides, the CDR3 is TGTGCCAGCACTAGGTCTAACTATGGCTACACCTTC. Amino acids: CASTRSNYGYTF.

The gene calls are TRBV30 and TRBJ1-5; no clear D. CDR1 is GTSNPN and CDR2 is SVGIG in the germline V gene (reference sequence). V was shortened by 0 bases and J by 4 bases, with 7 bases between the two germline ends. The CDR3 extends over 13 amino acids. CDR3 protein: CAWSVGANQPQHF. CDR3 in DNA: TGTGCCTGGAGTGTAGGAGCTAATCAGCCCCAGCATTTT.

The chain uses TRBV14 and TRBJ2-1; 9 positions match TRBD1. The CDR3 runs to 15 residues. The V segment lost 1 base and the J segment 6 bases; nucleotides outside the gene matches: 4. The germline gives CDR1 SGHDN, CDR2 FVKESK. The CDR3 coding sequence is TGTGCCAGCAGCCAAGTGGGACAGGGCTTCAATGAGCAGTTCTTC. Its protein product is CASSQVGQGFNEQFF.

The table lists this clone with a count of one. V and J are TRBV6-4 and TRBJ2-7; the D is unclear. Trimming left V 3 bases short and J 0 bases short, with 3 bases between. The CDR3 loop spans 12 amino acids. Looked up from germline, CDR1 is MRHNA and CDR2 is SNTAGT. CDR3 coding DNA: TGTGCCAGCAGTGAAAGCTCCTACGAGCAGTACTTC. It encodes CASSESSYEQYF.

V usage is TRBV7-2 and J usage is TRBJ2-3; no definite D call. V was trimmed by 1 base and J by 2 bases, leaving 13 bases between them. Germline assignment: CDR1 SGHTA and CDR2 FQGNSA. The CDR3 sequence is 16 residues long. CDR3 DNA: TGTGCCAGCAGCTTAGGTGCTAACGGATCCACAGATACGCAGTATTTT. It encodes CASSLGANGSTDTQYF.

The rearrangement uses TRBV15 and TRBJ1-5, with 8 bases lining up with TRBD1. Germline V gives CDR1 LNHNV, CDR2 YYDKDF (reference sequence). The CDR3 runs 13 residues. Trimming cost V 9 bases and J 7 bases; bases outside gene matches: 8. The DNA of the CDR3 is TGTGCCACTGGCAGGGGGCAGAAACAGCCCCAGCATTTT. The encoded protein is CATGRGQKQPQHF.

The chain employs TRBV6-5 and TRBJ2-7; D perhaps matches TRBD2 (6 bases). The CDR3 loop spans 15 amino acids. Germline V CDR1 and CDR2: MNHEY, SVGAGI. V lost 0 bases and J lost 6, with 15 bases in between. The CDR3 sequence: CASSYSILGGAEQYF. The CDR3 coding sequence is TGTGCCAGCAGTTACTCCATATTAGGAGGGGCCGAGCAGTACTTC.

The genes are TRBV28 and TRBJ1-5; no clear D. With 2 bases removed from V and 4 bases from J, the gap between germline ends came to 9 bases. CDR3 size: 14 residues. CDR1 is MDHEN and CDR2 is SYDVKM in the germline V gene. CDR3 loop: CASSLGQINQPQHF. As DNA, the CDR3 is TGTGCCAGCAGTTTAGGTCAGATAAATCAGCCCCAGCATTTT.

The chain employs TRBV30 and TRBJ2-3, with unresolved D. The CDR3 contains 13 residues. The V end was cut by 2 bases, the J end by 2 bases, with 8 bases between. CDR1 is GTSNPN, CDR2 SVGIG, per germline (reference sequence). For the CDR3, the DNA is TGTGCCTGGAGTATTAGTAACACAGATACGCAGTATTTT. This sequence encodes CAWSISNTDTQYF.

This clone was observed a few times. The chain has TRBV29-1 and TRBJ1-2; the D is unclear. The CDR3 length is 11 residues. Germline V gene sequence: CDR1 SQVTM, CDR2 ANQGSEA. V was cut by 3 bases and J by 3 bases, with 5 bases left in between. CDR3 amino acids: CSVDADYGYTF. In nucleotides, the CDR3 is TGCAGCGTTGATGCGGACTATGGCTACACCTTC. Full variable domain (outside the CDR3, taken from reference TRBV29-1 and TRBJ1-2): SAVISQKPSRDICQRGTSLTIQCQVDSQVTMMFWYRQQPGQSLTLIATANQGSEATYESGFVIDKFPISRPNLTFSTLTVSNMSPEDSSIYLCSVDADYGYTFGSGTRLTVV.

The chain uses TRBV5-4 and TRBJ1-4, with a weak D call TRBD1 (5 bases). The CDR3 is made up of 14 amino acids. Germline CDR1 is SGHNT and CDR2 is YYREEE (reference sequence). Trimming cost V 0 bases and J 7 bases, with 10 bases left between them. The CDR3 DNA is TGTGCCAGCAGCTTGGTGGGACCCTCTGAAAAACTGTTTTTT. Amino acid sequence: CASSLVGPSEKLFF.

This chain links TRBV7-9 with TRBJ2-2; D is perhaps TRBD1 (6 bases). The germline gives CDR1 SEHNR, CDR2 FQNEAQ (reference sequence). V was trimmed by 7 bases and J by 6 bases, leaving 12 bases between them. The CDR3 has 13 residues. CDR3 DNA sequence: TGTGCCAGCACCCTACAGGGATCCGGGGAGCTGTTTTTT. It is translated as CASTLQGSGELFF.

This chain joins TRBV5-6 and TRBJ2-1, with a tentative D call TRBD1 (6 bases). Germline lookup yields CDR1 SGHDT and CDR2 YYEEEE. Trimming shortened V by 5 bases and J by 6 bases, and 12 bases separated the two germline ends. CDR3 size: 13 residues. In DNA, the CDR3 is TGTGCCAGCAGTCAGGGGTGGGCCAATGAGCAGTTCTTC. The encoded protein is CASSQGWANEQFF.

This clone appeared a single time. The V gene is TRBV7-2, the J gene TRBJ2-2; D unresolved. The CDR3 covers 13 residues. V was pared by 4 bases and J by 6 bases, with 9 bases between. Germline-derived CDR1 and CDR2 are SGHTA and FQGNSA. DNA of the CDR3: TGTGCCAGCAGCTCCGGCCCCGCCGGGGAGCTGTTTTTT. Translation: CASSSGPAGELFF.

CDR3: CASSQSSYEQYF. CDR3 DNA sequence: TGTGCCAGCAGCCAAAGCTCCTACGAGCAGTACTTC. The chain couples TRBV14 to TRBJ2-7; the D is unclear. CDR3 length: 12 residues. V was pared by 2 bases and J by 0 bases, with 2 bases between. Germline assignment: CDR1 SGHDN and CDR2 FVKESK.

This chain uses TRBV7-2 with TRBJ1-5; maybe TRBD1 (5 bases). The germline V and J ends were trimmed by 2 bases and 0 bases, with 5 bases remaining between them. The CDR3 spans 14 residues. The V gene's germline CDR1 is SGHTA and CDR2 FQGNSA. The CDR3 DNA sequence: TGTGCCAGCAGCTTAAGGGGTAGCAATCAGCCCCAGCATTTT. Translation: CASSLRGSNQPQHF.

The gene calls are TRBV6-5 and TRBJ2-4; 10 positions match TRBD1. The germline V gene encodes CDR1 MNHEY and CDR2 SVGAGI. This CDR3 region has 13 residues. Trimming cost V 10 bases and J 5 bases; bases outside gene matches: 5. The CDR3 DNA reads TGTGCCACCAGACAGGGGGCAGAAAACATTCAGTACTTC. Translation: CATRQGAENIQYF.

J is TRBJ2-1 and V is TRBV19; 8 bases line up with TRBD2. The CDR3 loop spans 15 amino acids. From germline, CDR1 is LNHDA and CDR2 SQIVND (reference sequence). V shed 8 bases and J 4 bases; nucleotides not matched to a gene: 10. The CDR3 here is CASVTSGVGYNEQFF. The DNA for the CDR3 is TGTGCCAGTGTTACTAGCGGAGTGGGGTACAATGAGCAGTTCTTC. The full variable domain, in which reference TRBV19 and TRBJ2-1 provide the parts outside the CDR3, is DGGITQSPKYLFRKEGQNVTLSCEQNLNHDAMYWYRQDPGQGLRLIYYSQIVNDFQKGDIAEGYSVSREKKESFPLTVTSAQKNPTAFYLCASVTSGVGYNEQFFGPGTRLTVL.